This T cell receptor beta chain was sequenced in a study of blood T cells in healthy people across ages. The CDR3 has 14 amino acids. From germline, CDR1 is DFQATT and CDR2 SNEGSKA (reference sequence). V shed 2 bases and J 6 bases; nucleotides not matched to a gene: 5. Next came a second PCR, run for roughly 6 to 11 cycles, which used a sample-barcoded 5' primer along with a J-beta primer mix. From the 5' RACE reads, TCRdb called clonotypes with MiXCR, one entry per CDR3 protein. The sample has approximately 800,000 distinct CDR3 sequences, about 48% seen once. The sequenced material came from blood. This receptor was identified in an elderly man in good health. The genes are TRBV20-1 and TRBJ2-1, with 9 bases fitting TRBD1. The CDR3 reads CSARPHRGRNEQFF. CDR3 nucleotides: TGCAGTGCTAGACCCCACAGGGGGCGCAATGAGCAGTTCTTC.